These T cell receptor beta chains were read from a single sample in a study of Graves' ophthalmopathy and Graves' hyperthyroidism. TCRdb re-called the multiplex PCR reads with MiXCR, one entry per CDR3 protein. The sample lists about 740,000 distinct CDR3 sequences, 40% occurring once. Source material: peripheral blood. These receptors were obtained from an adult man with Graves' ophthalmopathy. Both conserved end residues are part of each CDR3. The D gene is left open where the match is weak. Expanded clones are given a class, and other clones once, few, many or no size at all.

j_gene	v_gene	d_gene	abundance	CDR3nt	CDR3aa
TRBJ2-2	TRBV7-7	-	many	TGTGCTAGCAGCCCCAGTGGGGGTTACGGGGAGCTGTTTTTT	CASSPSGGYGELFF
TRBJ1-2	TRBV14	TRBD1	-	TGTGCCAGCAGCCAGGAGTCCGGACAGGGTTTTACTAACTATGGCTACACCTTC	CASSQESGQGFTNYGYTF
TRBJ2-6	TRBV19	-	few	TGTGCCAGTTTAGGCCCGTCAAGGTCCCGGTCCGGGGCCAACGTCCTGACTTTC	CASLGPSRSRSGANVLTF
TRBJ1-1	TRBV20-1	-	-	TGCAGTGCTAGTTCCCCCTCGGGCACTGAAGCTTTCTTT	CSASSPSGTEAFF
TRBJ2-5	TRBV19	TRBD1	few	TGTGCCAGTAAGGCTCGGGACAGACCACAAGAGACCCAGTACTTC	CASKARDRPQETQYF
TRBJ1-1	TRBV7-9	TRBD1	-	TGTGCCAGCAGCTCGGTGGACAGGGCGAACACTGAAGCTTTCTTT	CASSSVDRANTEAFF
TRBJ1-1	TRBV11-1	-	-	TGTGCCAGCAGCTTATCGCAATCGGTGAACACTGAAGCTTTCTTT	CASSLSQSVNTEAFF
TRBJ2-7	TRBV14	-	many	TGTGCCAGCAGCCAAATTGTCTACGAGCAGTACTTC	CASSQIVYEQYF
TRBJ1-2	TRBV20-1	TRBD1	-	TGCAGTGCTAGAGTTTCTCCGGTACAGGGGAACTATGGCTACACCTTC	CSARVSPVQGNYGYTF
TRBJ1-2	TRBV2	TRBD1	-	TGTGCCAGCAGTGAAGCTAGGGGGACAGGGGCTACCCATGGCTACACCTTC	CASSEARGTGATHGYTF
TRBJ1-2	TRBV7-2	-	-	TGTGCCAGCAGCTTAGGACTGTCGGTGAACTATGGCTACACCTTC	CASSLGLSVNYGYTF
TRBJ2-5	TRBV7-2	-	-	TGTGCCAGCAGCTTGACGATAGAAGAGACCCAGTACTTC	CASSLTIEETQYF
TRBJ1-2	TRBV10-3	-	many	TGTGCCATCAGCCGGGACCTGGAAAATGGCTACACCTTC	CAISRDLENGYTF
TRBJ1-1	TRBV19	-	few	TGTGCCAGTAAATCGGCGGAGGGGAACACTGAAGCTTTCTTT	CASKSAEGNTEAFF
TRBJ2-7	TRBV4-2	-	-	TGTGCCAGCGCAAGACTCCAGGGTTCCTACGAGCAGTACTTC	CASARLQGSYEQYF
TRBJ2-6	TRBV5-4	TRBD1	-	TGTGCCAGCAGTCCGGGACAGGCCGTCTCTGGGGCCAACGTCCTGACTTTC	CASSPGQAVSGANVLTF
TRBJ2-7	TRBV11-2	TRBD2	-	TGTGCCAGCAGCGTTACTAGCGGGGGTCCTGACGAGCAGTACTTC	CASSVTSGGPDEQYF
TRBJ1-5	TRBV20-1	-	-	TGCAGTGCTAGAGAAGGGGTCGGCAATCAGCCCCAGCATTTT	CSAREGVGNQPQHF
TRBJ2-6	TRBV10-2	-	-	TGCGCCAGCAGTGAGCGCGGAATCTCTGGGGCCAACGTCCTGACTTTC	CASSERGISGANVLTF
TRBJ1-4	TRBV19	-	-	TGTGCCAGTAGTTTGCGAGTCGGCTTTAATGAAAAACTGTTTTTT	CASSLRVGFNEKLFF